This TCR beta chain appears in the sequencing data of a study of blood T cell repertoires in COVID-19. Repertoires were generated with immunoSEQ multiplex PCR, while TCRdb's copy carries only in-frame clones and drops some. The sample includes 210,000 or so clones, 65% to 90% of them seen just once. V lost 1 base, J lost 4 bases, and 2 bases stayed unmatched. Germline assignment: CDR1 SGHAT and CDR2 FQDESV (reference sequence). CDR3 length: 15 amino acids. This chain links TRBV11-1 with TRBJ2-5, with 11 positions matching TRBD1. The material sequenced was peripheral blood. The TCR comes from a man aged 50 to 60 with COVID-19, enrolled during active disease. The CDR3 here is CASSLGTGGLETQYF. In nucleotides, the CDR3 is TGTGCCAGCAGCTTAGGGACAGGGGGCTTAGAGACCCAGTACTTC. Using reference TRBV11-1 and TRBJ2-5 for the parts outside the CDR3, the full variable domain is EAEVAQSPRYKITEKSQAVAFWCDPISGHATLYWYRQILGQGPELLVQFQDESVVDDSQLPKDRFSAERLKGVDSTLKIQPAELGDSAMYLCASSLGTGGLETQYFGPGTRLLVL.